This TCR beta chain appears in the sequencing data of a study of T cell responses to AZD1222 COVID-19 vaccine. Sequenced by immunoSEQ multiplex PCR; TCRdb stores in-frame clones only, minus some. The sample lists 150,000 to 200,000 clones, 92% occurring once. CDR1 is LNHDA, CDR2 SQIVND, per germline (reference sequence). CDR3 length: 11 amino acids. Trimming cost V 3 bases and J 8 bases, with 4 bases left between them. This specimen consisted of peripheral blood, obtained on day 0 of AZD1222 vaccination. This clonotype originated in an adult in good health. V gene TRBV19 combines with J gene TRBJ1-4; D unclear. The CDR3 loop reads CASSISEKLFF. Here the CDR3 DNA reads TGTGCCAGTAGTATCTCCGAAAAACTGTTTTTT.